These 3 T cell receptor beta chains came from one sample sequenced in a study of response to subunit inactivated influenza vaccine. Each CDR3 protein is one row after TCRdb ran MiXCR on the RT-PCR reads. Among hundreds of thousands of distinct CDR3 sequences listed, around 14% were seen once. This specimen was PBMCs from blood, taken 11 to 12 days after vaccination. Receptors originate from a man aged 45-65 years who received an inactivated influenza vaccine.

The sample holds a few counts of this clonotype. V and J are TRBV5-1 and TRBJ1-1; 7 bases align to TRBD1. This CDR3 region has 15 residues. Trimming cost V 5 bases and J 6 bases; bases outside gene matches: 13. Germline-derived CDR1 and CDR2 are SGHRS and YFSETQ. The CDR3 is CASRSTGTEDAEAFF. The CDR3 nucleotides read TGCGCCAGCAGATCCACCGGGACAGAGGACGCTGAAGCTTTCTTT.

CDR3 sequence reads: CASSQGGGAEAFF. Written as DNA, the CDR3 is TGTGCCAGCAGCCAAGGGGGGGGCGCTGAAGCTTTCTTT. The chain employs TRBV3-1 and TRBJ1-1; D might be TRBD1 (6 bases). V lost 1 base to trimming and J lost 6 bases, with 9 bases between them. Per the germline V gene, CDR1 is LGHDT and CDR2 is YNNKEL (reference sequence). This CDR3 region has 13 residues. Full variable domain (rest looked up from reference TRBV3-1 and TRBJ1-1): DTAVSQTPKYLVTQMGNDKSIKCEQNLGHDTMYWYKQDSKKFLKIMFSYNNKELIINETVPNRFSPKSPDKAHLNLHINSLELGDSAVYFCASSQGGGAEAFFGQGTRLTVV.

The chain joins TRBV6-2 or TRBV6-3 to TRBJ1-1, with no clear D. There are 11 residues in the CDR3. The germline V and J ends were trimmed by 0 bases and 5 bases, with 1 base remaining between them. The germline CDR1 and CDR2 sequences are MNHEY and SVGEGT. The DNA for the CDR3 is TGTGCCAGCAGTTACTCAACTGAAGCTTTCTTT. It translates to CASSYSTEAFF.